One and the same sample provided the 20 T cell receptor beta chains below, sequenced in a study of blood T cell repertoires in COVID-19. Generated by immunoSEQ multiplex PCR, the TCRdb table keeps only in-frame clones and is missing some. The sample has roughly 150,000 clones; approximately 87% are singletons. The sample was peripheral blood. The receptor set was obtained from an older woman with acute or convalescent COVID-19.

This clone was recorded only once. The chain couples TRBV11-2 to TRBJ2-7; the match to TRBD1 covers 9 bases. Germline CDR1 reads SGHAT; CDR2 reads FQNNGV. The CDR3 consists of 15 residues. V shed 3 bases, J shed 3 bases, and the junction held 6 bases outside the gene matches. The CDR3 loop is CASSLDGTGLYEQYF. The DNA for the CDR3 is TGTGCCAGCAGCTTGGACGGGACAGGGCTCTACGAGCAGTACTTC.

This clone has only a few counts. The CDR3 region is CASSPTGDKGNSPLHF. In DNA form, the CDR3 reads TGCGCCAGCAGCCCGACAGGGGACAAAGGGAATTCACCCCTCCACTTT. The chain joins TRBV5-1 to TRBJ1-6, with TRBD1 identical over 8 bases. This CDR3 has 16 residues. The germline V gene has CDR1 SGHRS and CDR2 YFSETQ. V gave up 4 bases and J gave up 7 bases; unmatched junction bases: 10.

The CDR3 region has the DNA TGTGCCAGCAGCACCTACAGGGGCGAGCAGTACTTC. Its protein product is CASSTYRGEQYF. V usage is TRBV5-6 and J usage is TRBJ2-7; TRBD1 agrees at 7 bases. The CDR3 is 12 residues long. J lost 6 bases, V lost 4 bases, and 4 bases had no gene match. Germline loops: CDR1 SGHDT, CDR2 YYEEEE.

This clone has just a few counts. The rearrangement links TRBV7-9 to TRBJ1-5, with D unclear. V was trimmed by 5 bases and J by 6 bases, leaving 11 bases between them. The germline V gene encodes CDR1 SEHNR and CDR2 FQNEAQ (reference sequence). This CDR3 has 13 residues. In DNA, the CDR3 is TGTGCCAGCAGCCTCGGGGTAGGTCAGCCCCAGCATTTT. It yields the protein CASSLGVGQPQHF.

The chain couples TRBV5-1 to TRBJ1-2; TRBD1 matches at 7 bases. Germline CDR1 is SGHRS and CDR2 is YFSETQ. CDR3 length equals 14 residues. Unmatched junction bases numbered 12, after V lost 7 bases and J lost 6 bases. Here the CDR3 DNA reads TGCGCCAGCCGCATCCCGGGCAGGGGGGATGGCTACACCTTC. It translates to CASRIPGRGDGYTF.

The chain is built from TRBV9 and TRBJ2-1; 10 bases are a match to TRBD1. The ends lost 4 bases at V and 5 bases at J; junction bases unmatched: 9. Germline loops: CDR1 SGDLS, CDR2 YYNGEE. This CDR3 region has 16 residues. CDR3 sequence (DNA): TGTGCCAGCAGCTATCAGACAGGGGGCTTCCACAATGAGCAGTTCTTC. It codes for CASSYQTGGFHNEQFF.

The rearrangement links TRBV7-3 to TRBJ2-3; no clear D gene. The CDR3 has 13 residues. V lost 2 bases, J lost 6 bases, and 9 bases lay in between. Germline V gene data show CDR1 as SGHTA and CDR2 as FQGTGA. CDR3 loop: CASSLSQADTQYF. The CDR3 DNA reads TGTGCCAGCAGCTTATCGCAGGCCGATACGCAGTATTTT.

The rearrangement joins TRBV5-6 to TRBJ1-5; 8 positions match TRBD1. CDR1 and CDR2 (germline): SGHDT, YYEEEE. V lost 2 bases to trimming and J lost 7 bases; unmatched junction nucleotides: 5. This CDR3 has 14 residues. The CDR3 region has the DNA TGTGCCAGCAGCTTCGGGACAGGACAGCAGCCCCAGCATTTT. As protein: CASSFGTGQQPQHF.

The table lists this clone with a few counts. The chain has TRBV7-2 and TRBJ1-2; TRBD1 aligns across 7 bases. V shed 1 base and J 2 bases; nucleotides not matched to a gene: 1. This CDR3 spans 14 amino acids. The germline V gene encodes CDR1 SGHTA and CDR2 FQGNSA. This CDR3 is CASSLGGGNYGYTF. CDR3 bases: TGTGCCAGCAGCTTAGGAGGGGGCAACTATGGCTACACCTTC.

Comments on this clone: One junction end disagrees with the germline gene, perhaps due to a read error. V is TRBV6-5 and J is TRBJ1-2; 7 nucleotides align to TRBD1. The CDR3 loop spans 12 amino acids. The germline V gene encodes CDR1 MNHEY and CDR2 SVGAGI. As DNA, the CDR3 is TGTGCCAGCACCGAGTGGACAGGCCCCCTCTTCTTC. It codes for CASTEWTGPLFF.

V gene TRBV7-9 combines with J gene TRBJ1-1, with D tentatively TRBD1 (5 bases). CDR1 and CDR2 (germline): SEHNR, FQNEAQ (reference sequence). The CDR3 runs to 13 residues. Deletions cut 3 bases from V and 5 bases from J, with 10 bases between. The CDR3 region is CASSFQGGTEAFF. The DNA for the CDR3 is TGTGCCAGCAGCTTCCAGGGAGGTACTGAAGCTTTCTTT.

As DNA, the CDR3 is TGTGCCAGCAGCGGGGTGGACAGTATATACTATGGCTACACCTTC. This gives the protein CASSGVDSIYYGYTF. The chain has TRBV7-2 and TRBJ1-2; tentative D call: TRBD1 (6 bases). The CDR3 spans 15 residues. The germline V and J ends were trimmed by 5 bases and 3 bases, with 16 bases remaining between them. Per germline, CDR1 SGHTA and CDR2 FQGNSA.

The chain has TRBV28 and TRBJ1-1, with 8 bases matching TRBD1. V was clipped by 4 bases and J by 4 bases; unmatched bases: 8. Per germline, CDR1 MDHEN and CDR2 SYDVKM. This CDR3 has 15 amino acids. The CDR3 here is CASSSDRVAFTEAFF. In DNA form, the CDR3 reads TGTGCCAGCAGTTCGGACAGGGTCGCCTTCACTGAAGCTTTCTTT.

This CDR3 is CASPGTDDYEQYF. In nucleotides, the CDR3 is TGTGCCAGCCCAGGGACAGACGACTACGAGCAGTACTTC. The chain is built from TRBV6-4 and TRBJ2-7, with 7 bases that match TRBD1. Germline V lookup: CDR1 MRHNA, CDR2 SNTAGT. The CDR3 consists of 13 residues. The V segment lost 8 bases and the J segment 3 bases; nucleotides outside the gene matches: 7.

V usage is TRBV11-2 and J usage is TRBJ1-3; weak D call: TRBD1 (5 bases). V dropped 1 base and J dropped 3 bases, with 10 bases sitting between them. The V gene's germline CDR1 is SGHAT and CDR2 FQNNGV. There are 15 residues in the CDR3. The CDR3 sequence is CASSLGQGSGNTIYF. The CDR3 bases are TGTGCCAGCAGCTTAGGGCAGGGCAGTGGAAACACCATATATTTT.

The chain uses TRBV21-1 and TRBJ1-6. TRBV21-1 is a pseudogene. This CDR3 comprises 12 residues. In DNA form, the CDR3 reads TGTGCCAGCACCCCACTCGGTCCAACCCTCCACTTT. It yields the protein CASTPLGPTLHF.

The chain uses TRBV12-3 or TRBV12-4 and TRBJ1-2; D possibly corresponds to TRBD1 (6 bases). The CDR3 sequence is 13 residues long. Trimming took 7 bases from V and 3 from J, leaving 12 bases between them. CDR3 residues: CASTRTVDYGYTF. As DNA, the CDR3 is TGTGCCAGCACCAGGACAGTGGACTATGGCTACACCTTC.

The DNA for the CDR3 is TGTGCCAGCAGTTTCGGACAGTTCTACCACGAGCAGTACTTC. Residues: CASSFGQFYHEQYF. This sequence joins TRBV2 and TRBJ2-7, with D perhaps matching TRBD1 (6 bases). Germline CDR1 SNHLY, CDR2 FYNNEI. Trimming stripped 5 bases from V and 5 bases from J, with 16 bases between. The CDR3 length is 14 residues.

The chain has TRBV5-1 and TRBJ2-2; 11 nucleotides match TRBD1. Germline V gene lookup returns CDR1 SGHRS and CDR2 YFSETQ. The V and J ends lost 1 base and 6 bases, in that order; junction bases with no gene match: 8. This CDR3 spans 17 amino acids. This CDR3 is CASSLPQGTGGAGELFF. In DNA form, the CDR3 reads TGCGCCAGCAGCTTGCCCCAGGGGACAGGGGGTGCCGGGGAGCTGTTTTTT.

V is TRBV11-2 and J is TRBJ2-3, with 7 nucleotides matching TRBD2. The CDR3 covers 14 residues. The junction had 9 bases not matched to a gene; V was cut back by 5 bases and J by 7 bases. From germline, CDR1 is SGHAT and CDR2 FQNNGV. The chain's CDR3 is CASSPPPGGYTQYF. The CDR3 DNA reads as TGTGCCAGCAGCCCGCCCCCGGGGGGATATACGCAGTATTTT. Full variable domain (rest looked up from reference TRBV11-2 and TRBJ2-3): EAGVAQSPRYKIIEKRQSVAFWCNPISGHATLYWYQQILGQGPKLLIQFQNNGVVDDSQLPKDRFSAERLKGVDSTLKIQPAKLEDSAVYLCASSPPPGGYTQYFGPGTRLTVL.